What follows is one T cell receptor beta chain and its context. The repertoire was sequenced with immunoSEQ multiplex PCR; TCRdb's copy has only in-frame clones and lacks some. The table lists some 1,900,000 clones, over 85% of them singletons. The record originates from a study of shared clonotypes between healthy human individuals. Germline CDR1 reads WSHSY; CDR2 reads SAAADI. V was clipped by 5 bases and J by 0 bases, with 7 bases between them. The CDR3 has 13 residues. Cells designated naive CD8 were CD45RO-negative and were positively selected for CCR7, with terminally differentiated effector memory CD45RA+ cells excluded.

This chain connects TRBV10-2 to TRBJ2-5, with unresolved D. The specimen sequenced was naive CD8+ T cells sorted from blood. This clonotype was obtained from a man younger than 30 in good health. CDR3 DNA sequence: TGCGCCAGCAGTCTGAACTACCAAGAGACCCAGTACTTC. This encodes CASSLNYQETQYF.